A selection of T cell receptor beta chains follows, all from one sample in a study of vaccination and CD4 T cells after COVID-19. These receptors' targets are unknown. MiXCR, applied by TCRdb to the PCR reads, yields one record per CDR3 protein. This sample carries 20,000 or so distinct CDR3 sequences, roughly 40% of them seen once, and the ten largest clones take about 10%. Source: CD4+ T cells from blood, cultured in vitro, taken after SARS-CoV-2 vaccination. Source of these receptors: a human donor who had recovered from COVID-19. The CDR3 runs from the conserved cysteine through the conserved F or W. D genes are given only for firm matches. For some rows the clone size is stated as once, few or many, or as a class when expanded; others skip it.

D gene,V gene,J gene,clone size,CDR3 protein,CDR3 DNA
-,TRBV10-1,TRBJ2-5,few,CASSESPGAPQETQYF,TGCGCCAGCAGTGAGAGTCCTGGGGCCCCCCAAGAGACCCAGTACTTC
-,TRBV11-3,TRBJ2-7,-,CASSPSIGFYEQYF,TGTGCCAGCAGCCCATCGATCGGGTTCTACGAGCAGTACTTC
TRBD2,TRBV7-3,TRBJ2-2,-,CASSPTSAGELFF,TGTGCCAGCAGCCCTACTAGCGCCGGGGAGCTGTTTTTT
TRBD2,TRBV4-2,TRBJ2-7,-,CASSQESSGGLYEQYF,TGTGCCAGCAGCCAAGAGTCCAGCGGGGGGCTGTACGAGCAGTACTTC
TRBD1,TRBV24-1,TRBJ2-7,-,CATRLGTGLHEQYF,TGTGCCACCAGATTAGGGACAGGGCTCCACGAGCAGTACTTC
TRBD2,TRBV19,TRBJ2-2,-,CASSKSSGGPNTGELFF,TGTGCCAGTAGTAAGTCTAGCGGGGGTCCGAACACCGGGGAGCTGTTTTTT
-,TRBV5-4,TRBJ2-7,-,CASSTGPQTGTHEQYF,TGTGCCAGCAGCACCGGACCTCAAACAGGGACTCACGAGCAGTACTTC
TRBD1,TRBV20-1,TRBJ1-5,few,CSALPGQGFSQPQHF,TGCAGTGCCCTTCCGGGACAGGGTTTCAGTCAGCCCCAGCATTTT
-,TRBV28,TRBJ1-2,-,CASSSTGRRSGYTF,TGTGCCAGCAGTTCGACAGGACGCAGGAGTGGCTACACCTTC
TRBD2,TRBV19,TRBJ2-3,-,CASSLLAGGTTDTQYF,TGTGCCAGTAGTTTATTAGCGGGAGGGACCACAGATACGCAGTATTTT
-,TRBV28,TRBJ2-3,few,CASSSHQTDTQYF,TGTGCCAGCAGCTCCCACCAGACAGATACGCAGTATTTT
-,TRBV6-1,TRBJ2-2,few,CASRSGVNTGELFF,TGTGCCAGCAGGTCGGGGGTGAACACCGGGGAGCTGTTTTTT
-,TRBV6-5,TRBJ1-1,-,CASSYSLGDTEAFF,TGTGCCAGCAGTTACTCCCTTGGCGACACTGAAGCTTTCTTT
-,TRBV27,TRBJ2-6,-,CASSFVPGANVLTF,TGTGCCAGCAGTTTCGTCCCTGGGGCCAACGTCCTGACTTTC
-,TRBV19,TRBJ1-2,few,CASSSLRGSYGYTF,TGTGCCAGTAGTTCCCTCAGGGGTTCTTATGGCTACACCTTC
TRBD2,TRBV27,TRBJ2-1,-,CASRLAGGYNEQFF,TGTGCCAGCAGGCTAGCGGGAGGATACAATGAGCAGTTCTTC
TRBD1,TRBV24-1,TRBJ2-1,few,CATSDGTGGDEQFF,TGTGCCACCAGTGATGGGACAGGGGGCGATGAGCAGTTCTTC
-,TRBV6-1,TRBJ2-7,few,CASRTGTVLHEQYF,TGTGCCAGCAGAACAGGAACCGTTTTGCACGAGCAGTACTTC
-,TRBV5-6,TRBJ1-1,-,CASSLVGTEAFF,TGTGCCAGCAGCTTGGTCGGCACTGAAGCTTTCTTT
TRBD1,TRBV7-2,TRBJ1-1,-,CASSYTGVRVNTEAFF,TGTGCCAGCAGCTATACAGGGGTTAGGGTGAACACTGAAGCTTTCTTT
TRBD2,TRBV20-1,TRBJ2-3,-,CSARDNLPRGVTDTQYF,TGCAGTGCTAGAGATAATCTCCCCCGGGGGGTCACAGATACGCAGTATTTT
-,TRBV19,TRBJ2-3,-,CASSIGPGRKDTQYF,TGTGCCAGTAGTATAGGGCCGGGAAGGAAAGATACGCAGTATTTT
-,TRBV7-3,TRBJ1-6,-,CASSSPSGEEYSPLHF,TGTGCCAGCAGCTCCCCGTCCGGGGAAGAATATTCACCCCTCCACTTT
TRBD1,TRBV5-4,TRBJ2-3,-,CASSSTGTDTQYF,TGTGCCAGCAGCTCGACAGGGACGGATACGCAGTATTTT
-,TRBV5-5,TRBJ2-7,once,CASSSRVGEASYEQYF,TGTGCCAGCAGCTCAAGAGTGGGGGAAGCCTCCTACGAGCAGTACTTC
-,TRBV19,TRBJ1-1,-,CASRWSANTEAFF,TGTGCCAGTAGGTGGTCGGCCAACACTGAAGCTTTCTTT
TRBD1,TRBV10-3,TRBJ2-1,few,CAISPGQDYNEQFF,TGTGCCATCAGCCCCGGACAGGACTACAATGAGCAGTTCTTC
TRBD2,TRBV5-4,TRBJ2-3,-,CASSPLAGGPSTDTQYF,TGTGCCAGCAGCCCCCTAGCGGGGGGACCTAGCACAGATACGCAGTATTTT
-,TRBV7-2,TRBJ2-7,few,CASRAGHGSYEQYF,TGTGCCAGCAGGGCCGGACACGGTTCCTACGAGCAGTACTTC
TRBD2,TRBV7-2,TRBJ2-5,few,CASSPRGSGGPRETQYF,TGTGCCAGCAGCCCCCGGGGGAGCGGGGGTCCGAGGGAGACCCAGTACTTC
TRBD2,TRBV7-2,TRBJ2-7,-,CASSLYFSGTYEQYF,TGTGCCAGCAGCTTATACTTTAGCGGGACCTACGAGCAGTACTTC
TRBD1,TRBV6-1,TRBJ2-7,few,CASRPSHGQGVYEQYF,TGTGCCAGCAGGCCCAGTCATGGACAGGGGGTCTACGAGCAGTACTTC